This T cell receptor (beta chain) was profiled in a study of shared clonotypes between healthy human individuals. Study-wide context: Three CD4 naive, three CD4 memory, two CD8 naive and one CD8 memory plate were used per donor.

Some 30,000 T cell genomes (approximately 0.2 ug DNA) went into each sorted-subset replicate. The repertoire was sequenced with immunoSEQ multiplex PCR; TCRdb's copy has only in-frame clones and lacks some. The top ten hold 0.4% to 0.55% of the sample, which has roughly 1,500,000 clones, 98% seen once. CD4+ cells were split into CD45RA+ naive and CD45RA-negative memory subsets. The V gene lost 0 bases and the J gene lost 4 bases, with 15 bases spanning the gap. The CDR3 runs 16 residues. Germline values: CDR1 KGHSH, CDR2 LQKENI. The sequenced material came from naive CD4+ T cells sorted from blood. Subset described: CD45RA+ positively selected. This chain joins TRBV18 and TRBJ1-1, with a tentative D call TRBD1 (6 bases). This sequence originates from a man aged 30 to 45 in good health. CDR3 sequence: CASSPPAGASFTEAFF. CDR3 in DNA: TGTGCCAGCTCACCACCGGCGGGGGCGAGTTTCACTGAAGCTTTCTTT.